The source of this TCR beta chain is a study of human T cells and chemical hapten exposure (dated by TCRdb to the early 2020s). Background for the entire study: The libraries were sequenced as a pool, and the TCR yield per sample differed mostly because of small variations in library volumes within the pool. The study tracked peripheral blood TCR repertoire changes in vivo during primary and secondary sensitization to the hapten diphenylcyclopropenone (DPC) in alopecia patients. From each blood RNA sample, both TCR alpha and TCR beta chains were sequenced.

The receptor library was made with RACE. Reads for this sample came from a NextSeq 500. During library preparation, unique molecular identifiers were attached to individual cDNA molecules so that TCRs could be counted in a quantitative, reproducible way. The published analysis was carried out like this. A median of roughly 99,000 TCRs per sample was observed, with a range of about 23,224 to 700,000. V, J and CDR3 annotation of the TCR reads was carried out using the Decombinator software suite. Every sample was subsampled to the same number of TCRs (28,000) for the PS versus PT1 abundance plots. Expanded TCRs were defined as absent before sensitization and observed at least eight times at the 2-week time point. The public reads were quality trimmed at Q25 with fastp and then assembled into clones with MiXCR by TCRdb, keeping productive beta chains. A single entry per CDR3 protein holds the most common genes and DNA from its merged rows. TCRdb, not the original authors, processed these V and J calls. In this sample the table shows roughly 100,000 distinct CDR3 sequences, 8.5% to 9% of which occur a single time. The top ten clones comprise about 3.1% of the sample.

Summary of the overall study and its limitations: DPC sensitization did not change the number of TCRs with a frequency above 1 in 1000, and there was no evidence of changes in global repertoire structure. After repeated subsampling, the strength of the expansion versus patch-test correlation and the threshold at which it became significant changed.

What this sample's time point label stands for: healthy volunteer bleed at 2 weeks. Total RNA was extracted from unfractionated whole blood collected in Tempus Blood RNA tubes. A handful of healthy volunteers were used as TCR sequencing controls and were bled at day 0, 2 weeks and 6 weeks. The trim is 3 bases for V and 8 bases for J, with a gap of 12 bases between the germline ends. The germline V gene (reference sequence) sets CDR1 to DFQATT and CDR2 to SNEGSKA. Counted from cysteine to phenylalanine, this CDR3 has 12 amino acids. CDR3 DNA only is kept here, 36 bases in frame from base 1. This clonotype has a count of ten or more. Its antigen remains unidentified. No quality values exist for individual bases; no much larger clone is one base distant.

The sequenced material came from whole blood. This clonotype was sampled from a female donor in good health. Some clones in this sample may be carry-over from other donors' samples. The chain joins TRBV20-1 to TRBJ2-3; the D gene is not confidently resolved. At the DNA level, the sequence is TGCAGTGCTAGCGTAAATCGTACTACGCAGTATTTT. The resulting protein is CSASVNRTTQYF.